Sequencing of this T cell receptor (beta chain) was carried out in a study of regulatory T cells in long-lasting Graves disease (dated by TCRdb to the early 2020s). Study-level background: Antithyroid drugs had been taken for less than 3 months by newly diagnosed Graves' disease patients. Peripheral blood TCR sequencing and RNA sequencing compared persistent Graves' disease patients with newly diagnosed Graves' disease patients. The study took place in China and was registered as a clinical trial. A total of around 33 samples were covered by TCR sequencing, comprising roughly 13 persistent and approximately 20 newly diagnosed Graves' disease patients. Summary of the overall study and its limitations: Persistent disease showed preferential use of TRBV28, TRBJ1-2 and TRBJ2-5, whereas newly diagnosed disease favored TRBV20-1 and TRBJ2-1. As a limitation, the authors acknowledged that the small sample size may reduce accuracy. Sequencing and analysis were restricted to the TCR beta chain. Persistent patients shared more public clonotypes among themselves (2,741) than newly diagnosed patients did (nearly 1,000). The study examined only peripheral blood because the primary lesion, thyroid tissue, could not be accessed. Lower TCR Shannon entropy and fewer highly expanded clones were observed in persistent Graves' disease patients than in newly diagnosed patients, which suggested clonal expansion.

The library was generated by multiplex PCR. Instrument used: Illumina HiSeq 4000. To build TCR beta libraries, CDR3 regions were amplified by Arm-PCR using iRepertoire HTBI primers. Gel purification was performed on PCR products prior to sequencing. Per the source publication's procedure: Gene usage analysis of CDR3 amino acid clonotypes used the 60 to 75 TRBV and some 15 TRBJ segments found across samples. COPE and FqMerger were used to merge the filtered high-quality paired reads into contigs. BLAST was used to align contigs to IMGT TRBV, TRBD and TRBJ reference genes, and CDR3 was defined according to IMGT. Clonotypes above 0.1% frequency were classified as highly expanded clones. Shannon entropy served as the measure of repertoire diversity, while the Gini coefficient captured V-J evenness. A clonotype found in more than one individual was treated as public. TCRdb passed the public sequencing reads through fastp at Q25 and MiXCR, retaining productive beta sequences. Entries that share a CDR3 protein sequence are merged under the most common genes and DNA. In this record, the V and J calls reflect TCRdb's handling and not the investigators' own analysis. The sample contains 500,000 or so distinct CDR3 sequences, 13% to 15% of them found a single time. More than 15% of the sample is taken by the ten largest.

Per the publication, the time point label means: newly diagnosed GD, antithyroid drugs for less than 3 months. For both TCR sequencing and RNA sequencing, RNA was extracted from PBMCs using TRIzol. The diagnosis of Graves' disease followed American Thyroid Association guidelines. Patients for the study were recruited at an endocrinology department in Xi'an, China. Each patient gave approximately 8.8 milliliters of peripheral blood, collected in an EDTA anticoagulant tube. Ficoll Paque Plus density gradient separation was used to isolate PBMCs, and no further T cell sorting was done. RNA quality was checked with an Agilent 2100 Bioanalyzer and agarose gel, and concentration with a NanoDrop 2000. This clonotype was detected many times. The antigen it binds to is not known. One base away there is no much larger clone; base qualities are not given. V lost 4 bases and J lost 7 bases; the stretch between them is 16 bases long. Spanning cysteine to phenylalanine, the CDR3 consists of 15 amino acids. Just CDR3 DNA is preserved here, 45 bases in frame from base 1. CDR1 and CDR2 (SEHNR, FQNEAQ) derive from the germline V gene (reference sequence).

The data also belong to a second study, concerning T cells in Graves' hyperthyroidism and ophthalmopathy. Taken from the second paper: Stable Graves' hyperthyroidism was defined as the absence of progression to ophthalmopathy over 18 months of follow-up. The hyperthyroidism patients were between 18 and 65 years old and newly diagnosed, with a disease duration of less than 2 months. Patients with uncontrolled infections, other autoimmune diseases, pregnancy or lactation were excluded. Diagnoses were based on clinical symptoms, serum thyroxine and TRAb, thyroid ultrasound and orbital computed tomography. For the first round of RT-PCR on the TCR CDR3, the HTBI primer set was used together with the Qiagen OneStep RT-PCR kit. Most expanded thyroid clonotypes (frequency above 0.001) were also detected in blood, suggesting blood repertoires may reflect thyroid immune responses. A 13 V-J signature model separated ophthalmopathy from stable hyperthyroidism, with 87.88% sensitivity and 81% to 83% specificity in cross-validation and 80%/75% in testing. In validation, the model predicted progression to ophthalmopathy a median of roughly 6.5 months before onset, with approximately 71% sensitivity and about 72% specificity. TCR V-J signatures able to tell the groups apart were searched for in a discovery cohort of some 100 patients, of whom 43 had Graves' ophthalmopathy and roughly 58 had stable Graves' hyperthyroidism. Whether ophthalmopathy could be predicted prospectively was tested in an independent validation cohort made up of under 20 hyperthyroidism patients plus 17 patients who later progressed to ophthalmopathy. The approximately 90 discovery patients were divided at random into training and test sets in a 7:3 ratio. The study also compared thyroid tissue and blood T-cell repertoires from a handful of Graves' hyperthyroidism patients. Once sampling was done, hyperthyroidism patients were given methimazole at a starting dose of 30 mg daily, whereas ophthalmopathy patients were given high-dose intravenous methylprednisolone. The libraries were constructed in a second round of multiplex PCR and then size-selected and purified. Sequencing of the libraries was done on an Illumina HiSeq2000 using paired-end 100 bp reads. SOAPnuke was used to process the raw data, with reads discarded if the reads contained adapters or uncalled bases, had a mean Phred below 15, or lacked an exact constant-primer or identifier match. High-quality paired reads were merged using COPE v1.2.5, and each unique nucleotide sequence was defined as a clonotype. Clonotypes were aligned to IMGT TRBV, TRBD and TRBJ reference segments using MiTCR v1.1. The analysis was restricted to V-J combinations with a frequency above 0.0001, which together covered just over 98% of the repertoires. The TCS score was defined as the ratio of F50 (clonal expansion) to E x V (chaos), calculated using BLOSUM62-based TCRdist between CDR3 peptides within each V-J. Welch's t-statistics and random forest reduced 500 to 550 V-J features to under 15, which were used in a naive Bayes classifier (R e1071). Sample size was not statistically predetermined, and blinding of investigators to group allocation was not performed. According to the paper, TCR Vbeta CDR3 sequencing was carried out on some 140 peripheral blood samples, which came from over 40 ophthalmopathy, around 75 hyperthyroidism and roughly 17 progressor patients.

The chain is made from TRBV7-9 and TRBJ2-2; the D gene is perhaps TRBD2, from 6 matching bases. The sample in question was peripheral blood mononuclear cells (PBMCs), obtained at new diagnosis, from a patient treated with antithyroid drugs. The receptor was isolated from a woman in her forties or fifties with Graves disease. Donor details come from another sample of the same person, matched by shared clones. The DNA reads TGTGCCAGCAGCTCGCCGGGACTCCTGGGCGGGGAGCTGTTTTTT. It translates as CASSSPGLLGGELFF. The variable domain in full, with residues beyond the CDR3 obtained from the reference TRBV7-9 and TRBJ2-2 genes, is DTGVSQNPRHKITKRGQNVTFRCDPISEHNRLYWYRQTLGQGPEFLTYFQNEAQLEKSRLLSDRFSAERPKGSFSTLEIQRTEQGDSAMYLCASSSPGLLGGELFFGEGSRLTVL.